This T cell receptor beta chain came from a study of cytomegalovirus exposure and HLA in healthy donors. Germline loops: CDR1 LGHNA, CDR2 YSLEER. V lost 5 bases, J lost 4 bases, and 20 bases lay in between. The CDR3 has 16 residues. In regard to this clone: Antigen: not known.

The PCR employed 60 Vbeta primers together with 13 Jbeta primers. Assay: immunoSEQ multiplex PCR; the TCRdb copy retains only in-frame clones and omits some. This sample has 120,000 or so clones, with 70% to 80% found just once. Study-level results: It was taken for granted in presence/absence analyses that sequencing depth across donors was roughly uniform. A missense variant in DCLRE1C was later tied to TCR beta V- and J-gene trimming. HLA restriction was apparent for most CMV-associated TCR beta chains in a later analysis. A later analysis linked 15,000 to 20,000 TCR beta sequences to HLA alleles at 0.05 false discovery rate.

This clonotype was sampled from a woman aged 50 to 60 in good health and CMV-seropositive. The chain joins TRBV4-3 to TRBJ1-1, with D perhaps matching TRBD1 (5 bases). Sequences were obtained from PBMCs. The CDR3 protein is CASSAHLLDSSTEAFF. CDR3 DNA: TGCGCCAGCAGCGCACACCTTCTTGACAGCTCCACTGAAGCTTTCTTT.